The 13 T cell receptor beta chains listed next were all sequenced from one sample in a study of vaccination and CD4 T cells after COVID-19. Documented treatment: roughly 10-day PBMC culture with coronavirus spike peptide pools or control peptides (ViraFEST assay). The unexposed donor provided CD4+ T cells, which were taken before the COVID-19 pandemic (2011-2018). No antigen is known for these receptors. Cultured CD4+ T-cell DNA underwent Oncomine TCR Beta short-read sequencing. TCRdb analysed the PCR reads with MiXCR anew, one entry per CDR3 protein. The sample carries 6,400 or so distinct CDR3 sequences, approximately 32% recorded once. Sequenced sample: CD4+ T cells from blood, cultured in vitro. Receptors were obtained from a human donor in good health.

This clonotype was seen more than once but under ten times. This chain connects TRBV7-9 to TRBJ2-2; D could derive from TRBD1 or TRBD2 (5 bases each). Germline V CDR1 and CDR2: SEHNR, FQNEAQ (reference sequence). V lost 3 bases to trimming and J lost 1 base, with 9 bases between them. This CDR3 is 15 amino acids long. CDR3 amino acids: CASSFGGLNTGELFF. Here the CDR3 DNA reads TGTGCCAGCAGCTTTGGGGGTCTGAACACCGGGGAGCTGTTTTTT.

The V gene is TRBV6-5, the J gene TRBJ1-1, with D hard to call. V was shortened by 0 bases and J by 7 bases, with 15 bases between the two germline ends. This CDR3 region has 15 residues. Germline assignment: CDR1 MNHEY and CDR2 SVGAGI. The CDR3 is CASSYSQSVPGEAFF. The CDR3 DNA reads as TGTGCCAGCAGTTACTCCCAGTCAGTTCCCGGTGAAGCTTTCTTT.

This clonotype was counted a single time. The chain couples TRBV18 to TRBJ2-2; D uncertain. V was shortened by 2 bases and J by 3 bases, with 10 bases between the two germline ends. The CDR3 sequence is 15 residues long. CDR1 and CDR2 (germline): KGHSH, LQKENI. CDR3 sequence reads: CASSPSETYTGELFF. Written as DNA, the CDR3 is TGTGCCAGCTCACCATCCGAAACTTACACCGGGGAGCTGTTTTTT.

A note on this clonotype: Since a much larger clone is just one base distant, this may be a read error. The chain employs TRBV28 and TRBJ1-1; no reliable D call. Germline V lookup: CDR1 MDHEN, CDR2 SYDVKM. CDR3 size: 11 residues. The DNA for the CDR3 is TGTGCCAGCGAAGGGAACACTGAAGCTTCCTTT. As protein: CASEGNTEASF.

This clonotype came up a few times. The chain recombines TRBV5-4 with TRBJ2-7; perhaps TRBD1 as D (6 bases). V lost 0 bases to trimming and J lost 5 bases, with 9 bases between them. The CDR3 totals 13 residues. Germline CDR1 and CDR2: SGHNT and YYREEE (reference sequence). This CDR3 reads CASSLDWDNEQYF. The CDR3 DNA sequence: TGTGCCAGCAGCTTGGATTGGGACAACGAGCAGTACTTC.

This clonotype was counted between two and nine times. The CDR3 sequence is CASSTGTGGQPQHF. The DNA for the CDR3 is TGCGCCAGCAGCACCGGGACAGGGGGTCAGCCCCAGCATTTT. The chain carries TRBV5-1 and TRBJ1-5, with 11 positions matching TRBD1. Germline V lookup: CDR1 SGHRS, CDR2 YFSETQ. This CDR3 contains 14 residues. Trimming at V came to 4 bases and at J to 6 bases, leaving 3 bases not matched to a gene.

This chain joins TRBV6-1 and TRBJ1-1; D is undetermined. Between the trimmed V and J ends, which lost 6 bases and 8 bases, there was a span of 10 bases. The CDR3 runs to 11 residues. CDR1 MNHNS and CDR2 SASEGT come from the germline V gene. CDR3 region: CASREKIEAFF. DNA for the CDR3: TGTGCCAGCAGGGAAAAGATAGAAGCTTTCTTT.

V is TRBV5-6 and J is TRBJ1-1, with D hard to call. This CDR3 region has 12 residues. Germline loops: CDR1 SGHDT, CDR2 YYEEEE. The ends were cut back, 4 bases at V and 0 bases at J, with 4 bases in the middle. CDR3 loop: CASSRMNTEAFF. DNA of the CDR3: TGTGCCAGCAGCCGTATGAACACTGAAGCTTTCTTT.

CDR3 sequence (DNA): TGTGCCAGCAGCTTTGCCTCCACCACCGGGGAGCTGTTTTTT. This codes for CASSFASTTGELFF. The chain has TRBV7-2 and TRBJ2-2; no clear D gene. V was shortened by 3 bases and J by 4 bases, with 9 bases between the two germline ends. CDR1 and CDR2 from the germline V gene are SGHTA and FQGNSA. This CDR3 has 14 residues.

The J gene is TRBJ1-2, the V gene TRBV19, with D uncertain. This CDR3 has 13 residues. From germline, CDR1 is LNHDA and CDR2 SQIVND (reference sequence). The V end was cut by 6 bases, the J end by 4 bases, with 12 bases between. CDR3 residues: CASREDGSYGYTF. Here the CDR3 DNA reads TGTGCCAGTAGGGAGGACGGATCCTATGGCTACACCTTC.

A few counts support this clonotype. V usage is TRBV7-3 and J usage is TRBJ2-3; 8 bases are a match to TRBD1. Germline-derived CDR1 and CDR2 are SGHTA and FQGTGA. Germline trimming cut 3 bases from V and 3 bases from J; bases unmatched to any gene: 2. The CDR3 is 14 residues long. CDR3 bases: TGTGCCAGCAGCTTGGGACAGGTTACAGATACGCAGTATTTT. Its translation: CASSLGQVTDTQYF.

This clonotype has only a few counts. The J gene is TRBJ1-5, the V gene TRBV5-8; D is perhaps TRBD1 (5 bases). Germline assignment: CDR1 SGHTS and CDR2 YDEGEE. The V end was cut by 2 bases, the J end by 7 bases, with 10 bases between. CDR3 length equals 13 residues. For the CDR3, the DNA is TGTGCCAGCAGCTTACAGGTTACCCAGCCCCAGCATTTT. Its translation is CASSLQVTQPQHF.

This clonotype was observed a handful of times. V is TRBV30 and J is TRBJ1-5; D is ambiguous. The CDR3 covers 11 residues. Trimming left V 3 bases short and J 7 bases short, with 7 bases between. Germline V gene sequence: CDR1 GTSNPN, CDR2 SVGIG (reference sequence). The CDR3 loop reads CAWSVGQPQHF. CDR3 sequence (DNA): TGTGCCTGGAGCGTGGGACAGCCCCAGCATTTT. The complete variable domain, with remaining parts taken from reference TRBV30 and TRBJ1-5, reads SQTIHQWPATLVQPVGSPLSLECTVEGTSNPNLYWYRQAAGRGLQLLFYSVGIGQISSEVPQNLSASRPQDRQFILSSKKLLLSDSGFYLCAWSVGQPQHFGDGTRLSIL.